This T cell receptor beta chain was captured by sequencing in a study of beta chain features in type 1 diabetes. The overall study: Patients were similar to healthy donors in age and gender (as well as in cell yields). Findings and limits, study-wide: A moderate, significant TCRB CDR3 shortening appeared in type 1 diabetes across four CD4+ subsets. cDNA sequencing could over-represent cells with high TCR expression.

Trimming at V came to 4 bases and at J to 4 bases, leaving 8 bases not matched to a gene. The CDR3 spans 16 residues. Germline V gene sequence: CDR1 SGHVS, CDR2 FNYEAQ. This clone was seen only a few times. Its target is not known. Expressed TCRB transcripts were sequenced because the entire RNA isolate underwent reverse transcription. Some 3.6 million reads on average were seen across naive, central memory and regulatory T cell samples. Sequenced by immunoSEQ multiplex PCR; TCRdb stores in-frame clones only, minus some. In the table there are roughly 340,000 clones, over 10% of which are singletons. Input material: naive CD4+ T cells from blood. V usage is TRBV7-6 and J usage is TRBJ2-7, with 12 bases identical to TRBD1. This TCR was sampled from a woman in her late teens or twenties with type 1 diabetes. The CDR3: CASSSRDRGRVYEQYF. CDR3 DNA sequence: TGTGCCAGCAGCTCCCGGGACAGGGGGCGAGTTTACGAGCAGTACTTC.